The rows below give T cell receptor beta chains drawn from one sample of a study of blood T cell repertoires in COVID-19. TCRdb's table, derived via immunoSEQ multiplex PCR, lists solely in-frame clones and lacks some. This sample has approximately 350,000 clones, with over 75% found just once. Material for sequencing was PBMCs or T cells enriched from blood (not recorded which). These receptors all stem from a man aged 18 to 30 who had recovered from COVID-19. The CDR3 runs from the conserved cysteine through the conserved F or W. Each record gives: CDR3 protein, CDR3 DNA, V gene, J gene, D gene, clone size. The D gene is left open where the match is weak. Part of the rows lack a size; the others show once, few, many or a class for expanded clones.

CDR3 protein: CASSAWGQSDTQYF
CDR3 DNA: TGTGCCAGCAGCGCCTGGGGGCAGTCAGATACGCAGTATTTT
V gene: TRBV9
J gene: TRBJ2-3
D gene: .
clone size: .

CDR3 protein: CSAREVEGYTF
CDR3 DNA: TGCAGTGCTAGAGAGGTGGAGGGCTACACCTTC
V gene: TRBV20-1
J gene: TRBJ1-2
D gene: .
clone size: once

CDR3 protein: CASSFSIQGLGDTQYF
CDR3 DNA: TGTGCCAGCAGCTTTTCTATACAGGGTCTCGGAGATACGCAGTATTTT
V gene: TRBV11-1
J gene: TRBJ2-3
D gene: .
clone size: .

CDR3 protein: CASGLGHEQYF
CDR3 DNA: TGTGCCAGCGGGCTCGGTCACGAGCAGTACTTC
V gene: TRBV5-6
J gene: TRBJ2-7
D gene: .
clone size: .

CDR3 protein: CATRTSGLRNIRYNEQFF
CDR3 DNA: TGTGCCACCCGGACTAGCGGGCTTAGAAATATTAGGTACAATGAGCAGTTCTTC
V gene: TRBV10-3
J gene: TRBJ2-1
D gene: TRBD2
clone size: .

CDR3 protein: CASTGLAGYNEQFF
CDR3 DNA: TGTGCCAGTACAGGACTAGCGGGGTACAATGAGCAGTTCTTC
V gene: TRBV19
J gene: TRBJ2-1
D gene: TRBD2
clone size: .

CDR3 protein: CASSVTGNYEQYF
CDR3 DNA: TGCGCCAGCAGCGTGACAGGAAACTACGAGCAGTACTTC
V gene: TRBV5-1
J gene: TRBJ2-7
D gene: .
clone size: few

CDR3 protein: CASSPKAGGMDEQFF
CDR3 DNA: TGTGCCAGCTCACCTAAGGCGGGAGGGATGGATGAGCAGTTCTTC
V gene: TRBV18
J gene: TRBJ2-1
D gene: TRBD2
clone size: .

CDR3 protein: CASSPPQGATGELFF
CDR3 DNA: TGTGCCAGCTCACCACCGCAGGGGGCAACCGGGGAGCTGTTTTTT
V gene: TRBV18
J gene: TRBJ2-2
D gene: TRBD1
clone size: .

CDR3 protein: CASSIQGLIGYTF
CDR3 DNA: TGTGCCAGTAGTATCCAGGGTTTGATTGGCTACACCTTC
V gene: TRBV19
J gene: TRBJ1-2
D gene: .
clone size: .

CDR3 protein: CASGFGGWGQDEQYF
CDR3 DNA: TGTGCTAGTGGTTTTGGGGGTTGGGGACAGGACGAGCAGTACTTC
V gene: TRBV12-5
J gene: TRBJ2-7
D gene: TRBD1
clone size: once

CDR3 protein: CASSYVAGAMNTEAFF
CDR3 DNA: TGTGCCAGCAGTTACGTCGCAGGGGCGATGAACACTGAAGCTTTCTTT
V gene: TRBV6-5
J gene: TRBJ1-1
D gene: .
clone size: .

CDR3 protein: CSASYEQYF
CDR3 DNA: TGCAGTGCTTCGTACGAGCAGTACTTC
V gene: TRBV20-1
J gene: TRBJ2-7
D gene: .
clone size: .

CDR3 protein: CASSVVGGAYGYTF
CDR3 DNA: TGTGCCAGCAGCGTAGTAGGGGGGGCATATGGCTACACCTTC
V gene: TRBV9
J gene: TRBJ1-2
D gene: .
clone size: .

CDR3 protein: CSVPGSGNTIYF
CDR3 DNA: TGCAGCGTGCCGGGATCCGGAAACACCATATATTTT
V gene: TRBV29-1
J gene: TRBJ1-3
D gene: .
clone size: .

CDR3 protein: CASSLVGQGAGKLFF
CDR3 DNA: TGCGCCAGCAGCTTGGTCGGGCAGGGGGCGGGAAAACTGTTTTTT
V gene: TRBV5-1
J gene: TRBJ1-4
D gene: TRBD1
clone size: .

CDR3 protein: CASRRQGSTGELFF
CDR3 DNA: TGTGCCAGCAGACGACAGGGGAGCACCGGGGAGCTGTTTTTT
V gene: TRBV9
J gene: TRBJ2-2
D gene: TRBD1
clone size: .

CDR3 protein: CASSYSRGAFSNEQFF
CDR3 DNA: TGTGCCAGCAGTTACTCGCGGGGGGCATTCAGCAATGAGCAGTTCTTC
V gene: TRBV6-5
J gene: TRBJ2-1
D gene: TRBD2
clone size: .

CDR3 protein: CASSLREYNYGYTF
CDR3 DNA: TGTGCCAGCAGTTTAAGGGAGTACAACTATGGCTACACCTTC
V gene: TRBV28
J gene: TRBJ1-2
D gene: .
clone size: .